One and the same sample provided the 23 T cell receptor beta chains below, sequenced in a study of post-analysis software for immune sequencing data. Study-wide findings and caveats: When patients were compared with controls, roughly five TRBV segments were more frequent, TRBV5-6, TRBV5-1 and TRBV20-1 among them.

These receptors lack a known antigen. cDNA libraries of TCR beta carried unique molecular identifiers. MiXCR was run by TCRdb on the PCR reads, yielding one entry per CDR3 protein. The data hold hundreds of thousands of distinct CDR3 sequences, with 55% to 60% observed a single time. Sequencing input: blood. These TCRs come from a girl aged 2 to 10 with multiple sclerosis.

This rearrangement joins TRBV20-1 to TRBJ2-1; 16 nucleotides agree with TRBD2. Germline V gene lookup returns CDR1 DFQATT and CDR2 SNEGSKA (reference sequence). The CDR3 runs 16 residues. Trimming removed 6 bases from V and 13 bases from J; junction bases left unmatched: 15. The CDR3 loop reads CSAGNRGTSGGAGQFF. The CDR3 DNA is TGCAGTGCCGGGAATCGGGGGACTAGCGGGGGGGCCGGTCAGTTCTTC.

This sequence joins TRBV12-3 or TRBV12-4 and TRBJ2-1; 8 nucleotides align to TRBD2. The junction had 4 bases not matched to a gene; V was cut back by 3 bases and J by 3 bases. The CDR3 is 15 residues long. CDR3 residues: CASSFGGGNYNEQFF. The CDR3 DNA reads as TGTGCCAGCAGTTTTGGCGGGGGGAACTACAATGAGCAGTTCTTC.

This chain uses TRBV12-5 with TRBJ1-5; TRBD1 aligns across 7 bases. Germline values: CDR1 LGHNT, CDR2 FRNRAP. The trim removed 5 bases at V and 9 bases at J, leaving 7 bases unmatched. This CDR3 is built from 13 residues. For the CDR3, the DNA is TGTGCTAGTGGTAAAGGACAGGAGGGGCCCCAGCATTTT. Encoded protein: CASGKGQEGPQHF.

V is TRBV7-6 and J is TRBJ2-5; D is perhaps TRBD2 (6 bases). Germline loops: CDR1 SGHVS, CDR2 FNYEAQ. The V and J ends lost 5 bases and 5 bases respectively, with 12 bases between them. The CDR3 totals 13 residues. The CDR3 DNA is TGTGCCAGCAGCCGCGGGGAGAGGGAGACCCAGTACTTC. The encoded protein is CASSRGERETQYF. Supplemented by reference TRBV7-6 and TRBJ2-5, the full variable domain reads GAGVSQSPRYKVTKRGQDVALRCDPISGHVSLYWYRQALGQGPEFLTYFNYEAQQDKSGLPNDRFSAERPEGSISTLTIQRTEQRDSAMYRCASSRGERETQYFGPGTRLLVL.

V is TRBV7-3 and J is TRBJ2-1; TRBD2 matches 8 bases. From germline, CDR1 is SGHTA and CDR2 FQGTGA. V gave up 7 bases and J gave up 8 bases; unmatched junction bases: 16. The CDR3 spans 16 residues. The CDR3: CASTQLPGLGIHEQFF. In nucleotides, the CDR3 is TGTGCCAGCACCCAACTTCCGGGACTAGGAATCCATGAGCAGTTCTTC. Complete variable domain (other parts from reference TRBV7-3 and TRBJ2-1): GAGVSQTPSNKVTEKGKYVELRCDPISGHTALYWYRQSLGQGPEFLIYFQGTGAADDSGLPNDRFFAVRPEGSVSTLKIQRTERGDSAVYLCASTQLPGLGIHEQFFGPGTRLTVL.

The CDR3 region has the DNA TGCGCCAGCAGCCCAGATCCCGGGGGCGGTTATGGCAATGAGCAGTTCTTC. Translated, it gives CASSPDPGGGYGNEQFF. The chain employs TRBV4-1 and TRBJ2-1; D might be TRBD1 or TRBD2, each matching 6 bases. The germline V gene has CDR1 MGHRA and CDR2 YSYEKL. CDR3 size: 17 residues. The V and J ends lost 4 bases and 6 bases respectively, with 22 bases between them.

V and J are TRBV5-1 and TRBJ2-5, with D possibly TRBD2 on 5 matching bases. Trimming took off 7 bases at V and 4 bases at J, with 17 bases between the two ends. CDR1 is SGHRS, CDR2 YFSETQ, per germline. The CDR3 is 14 amino acids. CDR3: CASRMTGSRETQYF. CDR3 DNA: TGCGCCAGCCGAATGACGGGGTCAAGAGAGACCCAGTACTTC.

This chain connects TRBV6-1 to TRBJ2-3; TRBD2 matches at 12 bases. This CDR3 contains 16 residues. V shed 3 bases, J shed 14 bases, and the junction held 15 bases outside the gene matches. The germline gives CDR1 MNHNS, CDR2 SASEGT. The CDR3 coding sequence is TGTGCCAGCAGTGAGTCCCTAGCGGGGGGGCAATTCAGTCCGTATTTT. This encodes CASSESLAGGQFSPYF.

This clonotype is a singleton in its sample. The gene calls are TRBV5-1 and TRBJ2-1, with unresolved D. This CDR3 is 13 amino acids long. Germline-derived CDR1 and CDR2 are SGHRS and YFSETQ. The ends were cut back, 0 bases at V and 6 bases at J, with 7 bases in the middle. This CDR3 reads CASSLASLNEQFF. The CDR3 bases are TGCGCCAGCAGCTTGGCCAGCCTCAATGAGCAGTTCTTC.

The chain couples TRBV6-5 to TRBJ1-2, with D perhaps matching TRBD1 (6 bases). The CDR3 spans 13 residues. Trimming shortened V by 2 bases and J by 6 bases, and 10 bases separated the two germline ends. Germline V lookup: CDR1 MNHEY, CDR2 SVGAGI. The CDR3 reads CASSYRQVHGYTF. CDR3 DNA: TGTGCCAGCAGTTACCGACAGGTTCATGGCTACACCTTC.

The rearrangement uses TRBV20-1 and TRBJ1-2; 8 positions agree with TRBD1. Germline V lookup: CDR1 DFQATT, CDR2 SNEGSKA (reference sequence). This CDR3 comprises 12 residues. V dropped 5 bases and J dropped 7; count of bases not matched to a gene: 6. CDR3 coding DNA: TGCAGTGCTGCCGGACAGGGCGGTGGCTACACCTTC. Its translation: CSAAGQGGGYTF.

The V call is TRBV7-2, the J call TRBJ1-5; TRBD1 matches at 8 bases. The CDR3 is 18 amino acids. V gave up 5 bases and J gave up 0 bases; unmatched junction bases: 12. Germline CDR1 and CDR2: SGHTA and FQGNSA. The CDR3 loop reads CASSTYPGTGFSNQPQHF. The CDR3 DNA sequence: TGTGCCAGCAGCACGTACCCCGGGACAGGTTTTAGCAATCAGCCCCAGCATTTT.

The gene calls are TRBV18 and TRBJ2-3, with TRBD2 matching 10 bases. Germline assignment: CDR1 KGHSH and CDR2 LQKENI. CDR3 length: 16 residues. Unmatched junction bases numbered 7, after V lost 3 bases and J lost 4 bases. The CDR3 nucleotides read TGTGCCAGCTCACCGCTTAGCGGGAGGATTGCAGATACGCAGTATTTT. Translating it yields CASSPLSGRIADTQYF.

CDR3 region: CASSQSPASKDEQFF. CDR3 nucleotides: TGTGCCAGCAGCCAATCCCCGGCTAGTAAGGATGAGCAGTTCTTC. The chain links TRBV16 to TRBJ2-1, with unresolved D. Trimming pared 0 bases from V and 8 bases from J, leaving 14 bases between. This CDR3 spans 15 amino acids. Germline V CDR1 and CDR2: KGHSY, FQNENV. Variable domain in full (rest from reference TRBV16 and TRBJ2-1): GEEVAQTPKHLVRGEGQKAKLYCAPIKGHSYVFWYQQVLKNEFKFLISFQNENVFDETGMPKERFSAKCLPNSPCSLEIQATKLEDSAVYFCASSQSPASKDEQFFGPGTRLTVL.

The chain joins TRBV29-1 to TRBJ2-3; 9 nucleotides agree with TRBD2. The ends lost 4 bases at V and 4 bases at J; junction bases unmatched: 15. Germline V gene sequence: CDR1 SQVTM, CDR2 ANQGSEA. This CDR3 comprises 17 residues. Written as DNA, the CDR3 is TGCAGCGTTGGGCCCCTTCTGGCGGGGGGGCGAGCAGATACGCAGTATTTT. This encodes CSVGPLLAGGRADTQYF.

This chain uses TRBV20-1 with TRBJ2-7; D is possibly TRBD1 (6 bases). The CDR3 sequence is 13 residues long. V lost 4 bases and J lost 3, with 13 bases in between. Germline lookup yields CDR1 DFQATT and CDR2 SNEGSKA (reference sequence). The CDR3 DNA reads as TGCAGTGCTAAGACGGGACAAAACTACGAGCAGTACTTC. Encoded protein: CSAKTGQNYEQYF.

V usage is TRBV6-1 and J usage is TRBJ2-1; D not resolved. This CDR3 has 15 amino acids. The V gene's germline CDR1 is MNHNS and CDR2 SASEGT. V shed 8 bases and J shed 8 bases, with 22 bases lying between them. In DNA form, the CDR3 reads TGTGCCAGCCCAGAGGACGGCTGGAGAACAGATGAGCAGTTCTTC. Amino acid sequence: CASPEDGWRTDEQFF.

This chain connects TRBV29-1 to TRBJ2-4; 8 bases align to TRBD1. The CDR3 consists of 13 residues. CDR1 SQVTM and CDR2 ANQGSEA come from the germline V gene. V shed 7 bases and J 4 bases; nucleotides not matched to a gene: 6. The CDR3 loop reads CSGVGQGKNIQYF. DNA of the CDR3: TGCAGCGGGGTAGGACAGGGAAAAAACATTCAGTACTTC.

CDR3 nucleotide sequence: TGCAGTGCTAGTCCGGGACAGGGACGCACAGATACGCAGTATTTT. It translates to CSASPGQGRTDTQYF. The chain joins TRBV20-1 to TRBJ2-3; 9 positions agree with TRBD1. Germline lookup yields CDR1 DFQATT and CDR2 SNEGSKA (reference sequence). The CDR3 runs 15 residues. The junction had 5 bases not matched to a gene; V was cut back by 3 bases and J by 1 base.

The rearrangement uses TRBV7-2 and TRBJ2-7, with D possibly matching TRBD1 (6 bases). CDR3 size: 12 residues. Trimming stripped 4 bases from V and 6 bases from J, with 10 bases between. Germline CDR1 reads SGHTA; CDR2 reads FQGNSA. As DNA, the CDR3 is TGTGCCAGCAGCTACCAGGGGCGCGAGCAGTACTTC. Translating it yields CASSYQGREQYF.

The table lists this clonotype with a few counts. The chain recombines TRBV20-1 with TRBJ1-2, with D perhaps TRBD1 (5 bases). The CDR3 has 13 amino acids. V shed 1 base and J shed 6 bases, with 12 bases lying between them. CDR1 is DFQATT and CDR2 is SNEGSKA in the germline V gene (reference sequence). The CDR3 loop is CSARAAGIDGYTF. In DNA form, the CDR3 reads TGCAGTGCTAGAGCGGCAGGGATCGATGGCTACACCTTC.

V and J are TRBV12-3 or TRBV12-4 and TRBJ2-1; 8 bases fit TRBD1. This CDR3 contains 14 residues. The V gene end was trimmed by 3 bases and the J gene end by 9 bases; junction bases not matched to a gene: 7. The CDR3 is CASSLAGGRIEQFF. In DNA form, the CDR3 reads TGTGCCAGCAGTTTGGCAGGGGGCAGGATTGAGCAGTTCTTC.

The chain combines TRBV7-2 with TRBJ2-3; 14 nucleotides match TRBD2. The CDR3 loop spans 17 amino acids. Germline V CDR1 and CDR2: SGHTA, FQGNSA. The J segment lost 5 bases and the V segment lost 5 bases, leaving 9 bases of the junction unmatched. This CDR3 is CASSRRLAGGPQDTQYF. The CDR3, as DNA: TGTGCCAGCAGCCGCCGACTAGCGGGAGGGCCTCAAGATACGCAGTATTTT. Full variable domain (missing parts from reference TRBV7-2 and TRBJ2-3): GAGVSQSPSNKVTEKGKDVELRCDPISGHTALYWYRQSLGQGLEFLIYFQGNSAPDKSGLPSDRFSAERTGGSVSTLTIQRTQQEDSAVYLCASSRRLAGGPQDTQYFGPGTRLTVL.